The 4 T cell receptor beta chains listed next were all sequenced from one sample in a study of cytomegalovirus exposure and HLA in healthy donors. Use of 60 Vbeta and 13 Jbeta primers characterized the PCR. The assay was immunoSEQ multiplex PCR, and TCRdb's table has in-frame clones only and misses some. The sample contains 85,000 to 100,000 clones, around 80% of which appear only once. Sample: PBMCs. These receptors all stem from a man in his thirties or forties in good health and CMV-seronegative.

The V call is TRBV27, the J call TRBJ2-7; TRBD1 matches 9 bases. Germline lookup yields CDR1 MNHEY and CDR2 SMNVEV (reference sequence). This CDR3 region has 16 residues. V gave up 5 bases and J gave up 7 bases; unmatched junction bases: 15. The chain's CDR3 is CASSHPPGQGLREQYF. The CDR3 DNA reads TGTGCCAGCAGTCACCCCCCGGGACAGGGATTGCGGGAGCAGTACTTC.

The J gene is TRBJ2-5, the V gene TRBV7-6; 10 bases are a match to TRBD2. The V gene end was trimmed by 3 bases and the J gene end by 4 bases; junction bases not matched to a gene: 5. The germline CDR1 and CDR2 sequences are SGHVS and FNYEAQ. CDR3 size: 15 residues. The CDR3 nucleotides are TGTGCCAGCAGCTTCGCTAGGACTAGCGGAGAGACCCAGTACTTC. It yields the protein CASSFARTSGETQYF. Supplemented by reference TRBV7-6 and TRBJ2-5, the full variable domain reads GAGVSQSPRYKVTKRGQDVALRCDPISGHVSLYWYRQALGQGPEFLTYFNYEAQQDKSGLPNDRFSAERPEGSISTLTIQRTEQRDSAMYRCASSFARTSGETQYFGPGTRLLVL.

This rearrangement joins TRBV10-2 to TRBJ1-2, with D possibly matching TRBD1 (6 bases). V was shortened by 6 bases and J by 2 bases, with 16 bases between the two germline ends. CDR1 and CDR2 (germline): WSHSY, SAAADI. This CDR3 spans 15 amino acids. The CDR3 here is CASSYYKGGNYGYTF. DNA of the CDR3: TGCGCCAGCAGCTATTATAAGGGGGGGAACTATGGCTACACCTTC.

In the case of this clone: Other DNA sequences of this sample code for an identical CDR3. The V and J genes are TRBV7-9 and TRBJ2-7, with D possibly being TRBD1 (6 bases). Per germline, CDR1 SEHNR and CDR2 FQNEAQ (reference sequence). The CDR3 extends over 14 amino acids. Between the trimmed V and J ends, which lost 1 base and 5 bases, there was a span of 12 bases. The DNA for the CDR3 is TGTGCCAGCAGCTTAGGGCAGGGGATCCACGAGCAGTACTTC. Protein product: CASSLGQGIHEQYF. The full variable domain, rest sourced from reference TRBV7-9 and TRBJ2-7, is DTGVSQNPRHKITKRGQNVTFRCDPISEHNRLYWYRQTLGQGPEFLTYFQNEAQLEKSRLLSDRFSAERPKGSFSTLEIQRTEQGDSAMYLCASSLGQGIHEQYFGPGTRLTVT.